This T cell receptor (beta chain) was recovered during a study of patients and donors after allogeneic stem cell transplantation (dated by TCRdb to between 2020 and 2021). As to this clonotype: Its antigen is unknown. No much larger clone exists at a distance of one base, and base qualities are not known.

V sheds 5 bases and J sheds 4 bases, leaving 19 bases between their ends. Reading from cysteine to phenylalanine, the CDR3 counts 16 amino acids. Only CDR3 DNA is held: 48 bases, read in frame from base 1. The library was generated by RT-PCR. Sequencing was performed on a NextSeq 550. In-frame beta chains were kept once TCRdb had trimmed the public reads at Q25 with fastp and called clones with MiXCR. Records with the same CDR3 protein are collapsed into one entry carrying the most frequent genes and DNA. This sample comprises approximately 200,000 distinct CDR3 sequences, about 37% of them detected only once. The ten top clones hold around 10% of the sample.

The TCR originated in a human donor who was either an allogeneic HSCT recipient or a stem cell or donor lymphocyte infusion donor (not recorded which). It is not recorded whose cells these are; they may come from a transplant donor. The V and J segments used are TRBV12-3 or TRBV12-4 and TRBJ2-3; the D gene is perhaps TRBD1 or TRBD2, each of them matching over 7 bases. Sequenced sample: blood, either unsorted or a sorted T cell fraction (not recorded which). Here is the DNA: TGTGCCAGCAGTCCTAGACAGGGAGGGCGAGCAGATACGCAGTATTTT. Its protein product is CASSPRQGGRADTQYF.